What follows are 26 T cell receptor beta chains derived from one specimen sequenced in a study of T cells in localized non-small cell lung cancer. Only in-frame clones appear in the TCRdb table, and some are missing; sequencing was by immunoSEQ multiplex PCR. The sample shows 90,000 or so clones, roughly 89% of them seen only once. The sample consisted of peripheral blood, taken before any cancer treatment. The receptors were gathered from a man aged 40 to 69 with stage I squamous cell lung carcinoma.

The chain combines TRBV18 with TRBJ2-7; 10 positions agree with TRBD1. The CDR3 is made up of 15 amino acids. The germline V gene encodes CDR1 KGHSH and CDR2 LQKENI. V lost 0 bases and J lost 7; bases outside the gene matches: 6. Here the CDR3 reads CASSPPRGQGKEQYF. The DNA for the CDR3 is TGTGCCAGCTCACCACCGAGGGGACAGGGGAAAGAGCAGTACTTC.

The chain links TRBV6-1 to TRBJ1-6; D may be TRBD1 (5 bases). This CDR3 is built from 15 residues. Trimming removed 8 bases at V and 10 bases at J, with 21 bases between. In germline, CDR1 is MNHNS, CDR2 SASEGT. As DNA, the CDR3 is TGTGCCAGCTTCGAGAGATGGCAGGGCAAGTCACCCCTCCACTTT. Its translation: CASFERWQGKSPLHF.

CDR3 protein: CASSLGAGSGEQFF. The CDR3 DNA sequence: TGTGCCAGCAGCTTGGGGGCAGGATCGGGTGAGCAGTTCTTC. The chain carries TRBV7-2 and TRBJ2-1; D is possibly TRBD1 (6 bases). This CDR3 region has 14 residues. Germline values: CDR1 SGHTA, CDR2 FQGNSA. V dropped 3 bases and J dropped 9 bases, with 15 bases sitting between them.

The rearrangement uses TRBV7-9 and TRBJ2-6, with TRBD1 matching 7 bases. The CDR3 contains 18 residues. V lost 5 bases, J lost 0 bases, and 10 bases stayed unmatched. CDR1 is SEHNR and CDR2 is FQNEAQ in the germline V gene (reference sequence). CDR3 nucleotides: TGTGCCAGCAGCACGACACAGGGGTTGAGCTCTGGGGCCAACGTCCTGACTTTC. Translating gives CASSTTQGLSSGANVLTF.

The chain links TRBV4-1 to TRBJ2-2; 9 positions agree with TRBD1. With 9 bases clipped from V and 4 bases from J, the junction kept 15 bases outside the gene matches. The CDR3 has 17 amino acids. CDR1 MGHRA and CDR2 YSYEKL come from the germline V gene. The CDR3 protein is CASNRGPLPSGTGELFF. The CDR3, as DNA: TGCGCCAGTAACAGGGGGCCCCTCCCAAGTGGCACCGGGGAGCTGTTTTTT.

This chain connects TRBV6-5 to TRBJ1-6; no firm D call. This CDR3 contains 13 residues. V gave up 0 bases and J gave up 6 bases, with 3 bases separating them. CDR1 MNHEY and CDR2 SVGAGI come from the germline V gene. CDR3 nucleotide sequence: TGTGCCAGCAGTTACTCCATTAATTCACCCCTCCACTTT. Its translation: CASSYSINSPLHF.

DNA of the CDR3: TGTGCCAGCAGCTTCAGTAGGGACAATGAGCAGTTCTTC. This codes for CASSFSRDNEQFF. The genes are TRBV5-4 and TRBJ2-1; D uncertain. CDR3 length equals 13 residues. The germline gives CDR1 SGHNT, CDR2 YYREEE (reference sequence). Deletions cut 2 bases from V and 5 bases from J, with 8 bases between.

This rearrangement joins TRBV6-5 to TRBJ1-2; D gene uncertain. Germline-derived CDR1 and CDR2 are MNHEY and SVGAGI. Trimming stripped 6 bases from V and 8 bases from J, with 19 bases between. CDR3 size: 14 residues. The CDR3 sequence: CASSLIKGAEGYTF. The DNA for the CDR3 is TGTGCCAGCAGCCTCATTAAGGGCGCGGAAGGCTACACCTTC.

This clone was counted between two and nine times. The J gene is TRBJ1-6, the V gene TRBV2; D unclear. The V end lost 4 bases, the J end lost 6 bases, and 4 bases lay between the germline ends. CDR1 is SNHLY and CDR2 is FYNNEI in the germline V gene. The CDR3 contains 12 residues. CDR3 loop: CASSVGNSPLHF. For the CDR3, the DNA is TGTGCCAGCAGTGTAGGTAATTCACCCCTCCACTTT. Drawing the rest from reference TRBV2 and TRBJ1-6, the complete variable domain is EPEVTQTPSHQVTQMGQEVILRCVPISNHLYFYWYRQILGQKVEFLVSFYNNEISEKSEIFDDQFSVERPDGSNFTLKIRSTKLEDSAMYFCASSVGNSPLHFGNGTRLTVT.

The CDR3 nucleotides are TGTGCCAGCAGTCCCGGGCGGGAGGCCACAGATACGCAGTATTTT. It yields the protein CASSPGREATDTQYF. The chain has TRBV6-4 and TRBJ2-3; 8 nucleotides agree with TRBD2. Germline V gives CDR1 MRHNA, CDR2 SNTAGT. V shed 5 bases and J 2 bases; nucleotides not matched to a gene: 6. The CDR3 has 15 amino acids.

CDR3 sequence: CASSETGNINQPQHF. The DNA for the CDR3 is TGTGCCAGCAGTGAAACAGGGAACATCAATCAGCCCCAGCATTTT. This sequence joins TRBV6-1 and TRBJ1-5, with a tentative D call TRBD1 (6 bases). V lost 2 bases to trimming and J lost 3 bases, with 11 bases between them. This CDR3 has 15 residues. CDR1 and CDR2 from the germline V gene are MNHNS and SASEGT.

V and J are TRBV5-1 and TRBJ2-2, with D tentatively TRBD1 or TRBD2 (5 bases each). The CDR3 consists of 16 residues. The V end lost 6 bases, the J end lost 1 base, and 16 bases lay between the germline ends. CDR1 is SGHRS and CDR2 is YFSETQ in the germline V gene. For the CDR3, the DNA is TGCGCCAGCAACCTCTCAGGGACCAGGAACACCGGGGAGCTGTTTTTT. Its protein product is CASNLSGTRNTGELFF.

V and J are TRBV7-2 and TRBJ1-2, with 10 bases aligning to TRBD1. CDR1 is SGHTA, CDR2 FQGNSA, per germline. The CDR3 contains 14 residues. Trimming cost V 1 base and J 14 bases; bases outside gene matches: 10. The CDR3 region has the DNA TGTGCCAGCAGCTTAGGACCGGGACAGGGGATTATTACCTTC. Amino acids: CASSLGPGQGIITF.

V gene TRBV28 combines with J gene TRBJ2-7, with D unclear. Trimming removed 8 bases from V and 4 bases from J, with 12 bases in between. The CDR3 sequence is 12 residues long. Germline CDR1 is MDHEN and CDR2 is SYDVKM. CDR3 amino acids: CASSPGYYEQYF. The CDR3 DNA is TGTGCCAGCTCTCCCGGTTATTACGAGCAGTACTTC.

The chain uses TRBV14 and TRBJ1-1; 9 nucleotides line up with TRBD1. The length of the CDR3 is 16 residues. Germline CDR1 SGHDN, CDR2 FVKESK. J was trimmed by 1 base and V by 2 bases; bases with no gene match: 5. The CDR3 loop is CASSQSPGQGNTEAFF. Written as DNA, the CDR3 is TGTGCCAGCAGCCAAAGCCCGGGACAGGGGAACACTGAAGCTTTCTTT.

This clone was observed a single time. The chain employs TRBV6-5 and TRBJ1-6; no definite D call. The CDR3 has 14 amino acids. The V and J ends lost 6 bases and 7 bases respectively, with 13 bases between them. The germline CDR1 and CDR2 sequences are MNHEY and SVGAGI. The CDR3: CASSLLAGNSPLHF. In DNA form, the CDR3 reads TGTGCCAGCAGCCTCCTAGCCGGGAATTCACCCCTCCACTTT.

The V gene is TRBV5-1, the J gene TRBJ2-2; D is possibly TRBD1 (5 bases). Germline V gene lookup returns CDR1 SGHRS and CDR2 YFSETQ. With 2 bases removed from V and 4 bases from J, the gap between germline ends came to 12 bases. This CDR3 has 15 residues. In nucleotides, the CDR3 is TGCGCCAGCAGCTTCCTGTCAGGGCCCACCGGGGAGCTGTTTTTT. Amino acid sequence: CASSFLSGPTGELFF.

In this sample, this clone turned up once. This chain connects TRBV4-2 to TRBJ1-4; D call uncertain. CDR3 length: 15 amino acids. Germline V CDR1 and CDR2: LGHNA, YNFKEQ. The V end was cut by 0 bases, the J end by 1 base, with 6 bases between. The DNA for the CDR3 is TGTGCCAGCAGCCAAGAGGCGGAAACTAATGAAAAACTGTTTTTT. It codes for CASSQEAETNEKLFF.

This chain joins TRBV11-2 and TRBJ2-5; 7 bases fit TRBD1. The CDR3 is 13 residues long. Trimming took 6 bases from V and 5 from J; bases not matched to a gene: 6. The germline V gene has CDR1 SGHAT and CDR2 FQNNGV. For the CDR3, the DNA is TGTGCCAGCAGTAGGGGGCTTATGGAGACCCAGTACTTC. Amino acids: CASSRGLMETQYF.

The chain combines TRBV6-5 with TRBJ2-7; a possible D gene is TRBD1 (6 bases). This CDR3 region has 13 residues. V lost 5 bases, J lost 5 bases, and 13 bases lay in between. Germline CDR1 and CDR2: MNHEY and SVGAGI. The CDR3 DNA reads as TGTGCCAGCAGTACCAGGGGTTGGAACGAGCAGTACTTC. Translation: CASSTRGWNEQYF.

The rearrangement uses TRBV25-1 and TRBJ2-5, with a tentative D call TRBD2 (5 bases). The V and J ends lost 5 bases and 9 bases respectively, with 16 bases between them. Germline assignment: CDR1 MGHDK and CDR2 SYGVNS. This CDR3 has 13 residues. The chain's CDR3 is CASSPNGVKAQYF. The CDR3 DNA sequence: TGTGCCAGCAGTCCTAACGGGGTCAAGGCCCAGTACTTC.

The J gene is TRBJ2-5, the V gene TRBV4-1, with 8 bases that match TRBD2. The CDR3 is 16 residues long. CDR1 is MGHRA and CDR2 is YSYEKL in the germline V gene. The V and J ends lost 6 bases and 4 bases, in that order; junction bases with no gene match: 13. CDR3 sequence: CASSQYLAGGGETQYF. The CDR3 nucleotides read TGCGCCAGCAGTCAATACCTAGCGGGCGGGGGAGAGACCCAGTACTTC.

V usage is TRBV9 and J usage is TRBJ1-1; D gene ambiguous. V shed 1 base and J shed 4 bases, with 8 bases lying between them. The germline gives CDR1 SGDLS, CDR2 YYNGEE. This CDR3 contains 13 residues. The CDR3 protein is CASSVRVGTEAFF. The CDR3 nucleotides read TGTGCCAGCAGCGTACGGGTGGGCACTGAAGCTTTCTTT.

The chain joins TRBV18 to TRBJ1-1; a possible D gene is TRBD1 (5 bases). V dropped 3 bases and J dropped 0 bases, with 11 bases sitting between them. Germline V gene lookup returns CDR1 KGHSH and CDR2 LQKENI. This CDR3 spans 15 amino acids. CDR3 amino acids: CASSPRVGVNTEAFF. DNA for the CDR3: TGTGCCAGCTCACCCCGGGTAGGGGTGAACACTGAAGCTTTCTTT.

V and J are TRBV9 and TRBJ1-2; 7 nucleotides line up with TRBD1. Germline V gives CDR1 SGDLS, CDR2 YYNGEE. The CDR3 runs to 14 residues. V shed 0 bases, J shed 2 bases, and the junction held 1 base outside the gene matches. The CDR3 region has the DNA TGTGCCAGCAGCGTAGGGGACAGAAACTATGGCTACACCTTC. This encodes CASSVGDRNYGYTF.

This clone was found once. This rearrangement joins TRBV6-4 to TRBJ1-4; the match to TRBD1 covers 7 bases. Per germline, CDR1 MRHNA and CDR2 SNTAGT. The V gene end was trimmed by 6 bases and the J gene end by 6 bases; junction bases not matched to a gene: 10. CDR3 length: 15 amino acids. The CDR3 coding sequence is TGTGCCAGCAGCAAACCGGACAGGTGTGATGAAAAACTGTTTTTT. As protein: CASSKPDRCDEKLFF.